This T cell receptor beta chain originates from a study of breast tumors, draining lymph nodes, adjacent tissues. The study, taken as a whole, reports: Tumor repertoires ranked between lymph nodes and nontumor tissue in diversity, with V and J gene preferences. Luminal-like breast cancer showed significantly greater tumor-nontumor repertoire similarity than basal-like breast cancer did. Data fit most tumor T cells coming from lymph node, expanding in tumor.

V was trimmed by 0 bases and J by 4 bases, leaving 20 bases between them. The CDR3 runs to 18 residues. CDR1 KGHDR and CDR2 SFDVKD come from the germline V gene. TCRdb ran MiXCR on the multiplex PCR reads and lists one entry per CDR3 protein. Among around 300,000 distinct CDR3 sequences listed, 30% to 35% were seen once. To note about this clonotype: The antigen remains unidentified. This is likely a read error, given that the CDR3 carries no conserved phenylalanine or tryptophan at its end.

Breast cancer patients provided tissue from their axillary draining lymph nodes. The source material was axillary lymph node tissue. This TCR was recovered from a female donor with breast cancer. Some clones in this sample may be carry-over from other donors' samples. V usage is TRBV24-1 and J usage is TRBJ2-5, with a possible D match to TRBD2 (5 bases). The CDR3 coding sequence is TGTGCCACCAGTGATTTGCAGCCCCTCCCTAGCAGGAGAGAGACCCAGTACGTC. Residues: CATSDLQPLPSRRETQYV.